The present TCR beta chain was sequenced within a study of cytomegalovirus exposure and HLA in healthy donors. Concerning this clone: The antigen remains undetermined.

The V gene's germline CDR1 is MNHEY and CDR2 SVGAGI. Trimming cost V 8 bases and J 2 bases; bases outside gene matches: 4. The CDR3 has 13 residues. The study ran its PCR with 60 Vbeta and 13 Jbeta primers. Original processing notes: Roughly 80 million unique TCR beta chains, some 9.9 million shared, were counted in a later analysis. Sequenced by immunoSEQ multiplex PCR; TCRdb stores in-frame clones only, minus some. Clone size and V and J calls were adopted from that table, with D and trimming inferred from the DNA. This sample has approximately 160,000 clones, with more than 65% found just once. Study findings and constraints: Donors belonging to an Asian-associated ancestry cluster reportedly showed fewer N-insertions in productive TCRs than the approximately 690-donor mean, according to what a later analysis found. Cytomegalovirus status was reportedly diagnosed by the classifier with high specificity and sensitivity. In vitro experiments confirmed that three CMV-associated chains were specific for CMV antigens.

The receptor's source is a man aged 18 to 29 in good health and CMV-seropositive. The chain couples TRBV6-5 to TRBJ1-2; 8 bases match TRBD1. The material sequenced was PBMCs. In DNA form, the CDR3 reads TGTGCCAGCGGACAGGGAGGGAACTATGGCTACACCTTC. This sequence encodes CASGQGGNYGYTF.